The 9 T cell receptor beta chains listed next were all sequenced from one sample in a study of blood T cell repertoires in COVID-19. The data were produced by immunoSEQ multiplex PCR, yet TCRdb's version contains in-frame clones alone and is incomplete. The repertoire has around 240,000 clones, about 87% of them found once; the top ten carry about 0.95%. The sequencing sample was made of PBMCs or T cells enriched from blood (not recorded which). All receptors derive from a man in his fifties who had been exposed to COVID-19.

The rearrangement links TRBV30 to TRBJ1-2; 11 nucleotides match TRBD1. V lost 3 bases and J lost 12; bases outside the gene matches: 9. CDR1 is GTSNPN and CDR2 is SVGIG in the germline V gene (reference sequence). This CDR3 comprises 13 residues. The chain's CDR3 is CAWRMDRGRGHTF. The CDR3 bases are TGTGCCTGGAGAATGGACAGGGGGCGCGGCCACACCTTC.

The chain employs TRBV4-2 and TRBJ1-6, with 7 positions matching TRBD1. Looked up from germline, CDR1 is LGHNA and CDR2 is YNFKEQ. The CDR3 runs to 18 residues. After removal of 8 bases from V and 7 bases from J, the junction contained 20 bases not matched to a gene. CDR3 DNA sequence: TGTGCCAGCCATAGCCTGACAGGGCATTCCCTGGGGAATTCACCCCTCCACTTT. Amino acids: CASHSLTGHSLGNSPLHF.

This rearrangement joins TRBV2 to TRBJ1-2; D is unresolved. CDR3 length equals 12 residues. Germline CDR1 is SNHLY and CDR2 is FYNNEI. The V end lost 8 bases, the J end lost 2 bases, and 9 bases lay between the germline ends. This CDR3 is CASGTQNYGYTF. CDR3 bases: TGTGCCAGCGGAACACAGAACTATGGCTACACCTTC. The full variable domain, its missing parts supplied by reference TRBV2 and TRBJ1-2, is EPEVTQTPSHQVTQMGQEVILRCVPISNHLYFYWYRQILGQKVEFLVSFYNNEISEKSEIFDDQFSVERPDGSNFTLKIRSTKLEDSAMYFCASGTQNYGYTFGSGTRLTVV.

The rearrangement links TRBV30 to TRBJ2-2; TRBD1 agrees at 11 bases. The CDR3 is 13 residues long. In germline, CDR1 is GTSNPN, CDR2 SVGIG (reference sequence). V was pared by 6 bases and J by 7 bases, with 4 bases of the junction left unmatched. The CDR3 DNA follows: TGTGCCTGTGGACAGGGGGCAGGCGGGGAGCTGTTTTTT. This sequence encodes CACGQGAGGELFF.

This clone was seen a single time. The V call is TRBV5-1, the J call TRBJ1-1, with TRBD1 matching over 8 bases. Germline lookup yields CDR1 SGHRS and CDR2 YFSETQ. The length of the CDR3 is 15 residues. V lost 3 bases and J lost 4; bases outside the gene matches: 8. The CDR3 here is CASSSQGARGTEAFF. The CDR3 DNA follows: TGCGCCAGCAGCTCTCAGGGGGCGCGAGGCACTGAAGCTTTCTTT.

This clone was observed at least ten times. The chain recombines TRBV30 with TRBJ1-2; no reliable D call. The V gene lost 0 bases and the J gene lost 9 bases, with 14 bases spanning the gap. From germline, CDR1 is GTSNPN and CDR2 SVGIG (reference sequence). CDR3 length: 13 residues. The CDR3 DNA reads as TGTGCCTGGAGTGTATTCCAGGCTGGAAGCTACACCTTC. This codes for CAWSVFQAGSYTF.

This clone was counted a single time. This chain links TRBV5-5 with TRBJ1-2, with a tentative D call TRBD1 (6 bases). Deletions cut 4 bases from V and 1 base from J, with 14 bases between. Germline CDR1 and CDR2: SGHKS and YYEKEE (reference sequence). This CDR3 has 15 residues. CDR3 nucleotides: TGTGCCAGCAGCACAACAGGGTTAGGTAACTATGGCTACACCTTC. This translates into CASSTTGLGNYGYTF.

The rearrangement links TRBV5-1 to TRBJ1-1; no clear D gene. There are 13 residues in the CDR3. V lost 4 bases to trimming and J lost 3 bases, with 10 bases between them. Germline V gene sequence: CDR1 SGHRS, CDR2 YFSETQ. CDR3 protein: CASSRGGDTEAFF. CDR3 DNA sequence: TGCGCCAGCAGCCGAGGCGGGGACACTGAAGCTTTCTTT.

This chain joins TRBV6-5 and TRBJ2-5; possible D gene TRBD1, 5 bases. V lost 0 bases and J lost 4, with 15 bases in between. CDR3 size: 16 residues. CDR1 and CDR2 from the germline V gene are MNHEY and SVGAGI. The CDR3 nucleotides are TGTGCCAGCAGTTACTCGTCAGGGAAGGGGCGAGAGACCCAGTACTTC. It specifies CASSYSSGKGRETQYF.